This TCR beta chain was identified in a study of blood T cells in healthy people across ages. Whole-study context: Capture by template switching was about one barcoded beta molecule per two T cells.

With a J-beta primer mix and a sample-barcoded 5' primer, a second PCR ran roughly 6 to 11 cycles. All samples gave at least 3 million CDR3-containing paired-end reads. TCRdb reprocessed the 5' RACE reads via MiXCR and lists one record per CDR3 protein. The sample lists some 900,000 distinct CDR3 sequences; about 44% were seen once. For this clonotype: Its antigen is unknown.

Findings and caveats of the study: Researchers report that TCR beta diversity correlated strongly with naive T cell percentage. Unsorted PBMCs blocked a conclusive comparison of naive and antigen-experienced cells.

Germline CDR1 is SNHLY and CDR2 is FYNNEI. This CDR3 spans 14 amino acids. The V end was cut by 2 bases, the J end by 4 bases, with 9 bases between. The chain employs TRBV2 and TRBJ2-1; D possibly corresponds to TRBD2 (6 bases). The sequencing sample was made of blood. The receptor's source is a man aged 25-40 years in good health. The CDR3 coding sequence is TGTGCCAGCAGTGAACTAGCGAGATACAATGAGCAGTTCTTC. Its protein product is CASSELARYNEQFF.